Listed below are T cell receptor beta chains from one sample, sequenced in a study of T cell responses to AZD1222 COVID-19 vaccine. Clones were read by immunoSEQ multiplex PCR, and TCRdb kept only the in-frame ones, dropping some. The sample has about 110,000 clones, about 85% seen once. Source: peripheral blood, taken on day 0 of AZD1222 vaccination. The source is an adult in good health. Both conserved end residues are part of each CDR3. The D gene is left open where the match is weak. For some rows the clone size is stated as once, few or many, or as a class when expanded; others skip it.

CASSAGGANEQYF	TGTGCCAGCAGCGCGGGGGGGGCAAACGAGCAGTACTTC	TRBV11-3	once	TRBJ2-7	TRBD2
CATSVRAGELFF	TGTGCCACCAGTGTGAGGGCCGGGGAGCTGTTTTTT	TRBV24-1	.	TRBJ2-2	.
CASPLGRGPYNEQFF	TGTGCCAGCCCGTTGGGAAGGGGCCCCTACAATGAGCAGTTCTTC	TRBV6-1	few	TRBJ2-1	.
CASSLGDRRAFF	TGTGCCAGCAGCTTAGGAGACAGGAGGGCTTTCTTT	TRBV7-8	.	TRBJ1-1	.
CASSSLAVSTTDTQYF	TGTGCCAGCAGCTCCTTAGCGGTTTCGACCACAGATACGCAGTATTTT	TRBV7-2	.	TRBJ2-3	.
CASSSVQGPQETQYF	TGTGCCAGCTCGAGTGTACAGGGACCCCAAGAGACCCAGTACTTC	TRBV2	.	TRBJ2-5	.
CASSIDPLYGSSRYNEQFF	TGTGCCAGTAGTATAGATCCCCTTTACGGCAGCTCCCGTTACAATGAGCAGTTCTTC	TRBV19	.	TRBJ2-1	.
CASSQGAQGNTIYF	TGTGCCAGCAGCCAGGGGGCACAGGGAAACACCATATATTTT	TRBV3-1/TRBV3-2	.	TRBJ1-3	.
CASSLPTTGTATEQYF	TGTGCCAGCAGTTTACCGACGACAGGGACCGCAACCGAGCAGTACTTC	TRBV28	.	TRBJ2-7	TRBD1
CASSEQDRNEKLFF	TGTGCCAGCAGTGAACAGGACAGAAATGAAAAACTGTTTTTT	TRBV6-1	.	TRBJ1-4	.
CASITGTEAFF	TGTGCCAGCATTACCGGGACAGAAGCTTTCTTT	TRBV25-1	.	TRBJ1-1	.
CSVQVAGREQFF	TGCAGCGTTCAAGTAGCGGGAAGGGAGCAGTTCTTC	TRBV29-1	.	TRBJ2-1	TRBD2
CASSPPGAYNEQFF	TGTGCCAGTAGTCCCCCTGGGGCCTACAATGAGCAGTTCTTC	TRBV19	.	TRBJ2-1	.
CASSPVERAVHGYTF	TGTGCCAGCAGCCCCGTAGAGAGGGCGGTCCATGGCTACACCTTC	TRBV5-4	.	TRBJ1-2	.
CASSLGQGQIGELFF	TGCGCCAGCAGCTTGGGGCAGGGCCAAATCGGGGAGCTGTTTTTT	TRBV5-1	.	TRBJ2-2	.
CASSEAMNTEAFF	TGTGCCAGCAGCGAGGCAATGAACACTGAAGCTTTCTTT	TRBV28	.	TRBJ1-1	.
CASSTPDKLFF	TGTGCCAGTAGTACCCCCGACAAACTGTTTTTT	TRBV19	.	TRBJ1-4	.
CASSDASSKAGYGYTF	TGTGCCAGTAGCGATGCCAGCTCAAAAGCCGGCTATGGCTACACCTTC	TRBV19	.	TRBJ1-2	.
CSVALNAEAFF	TGCAGCGTTGCGCTCAATGCTGAAGCTTTCTTT	TRBV29-1	.	TRBJ1-1	.
CASSFRQGPPYNEQFF	TGTGCCAGCAGCTTCCGACAGGGTCCCCCCTACAATGAGCAGTTCTTC	TRBV21-1	.	TRBJ2-1	.
CASSDRSSYNSPLHF	TGTGCCAGCAGTGACCGGAGCTCCTATAATTCACCCCTCCACTTT	TRBV2	.	TRBJ1-6	.
CASSPTGTTSYEQYF	TGTGCCAGCAGCCCCACCGGGACCACCTCCTACGAGCAGTACTTC	TRBV28	.	TRBJ2-7	.
CASSLSGRSEQYF	TGCGCCAGCAGCTTGTCAGGGAGGAGCGAGCAGTACTTC	TRBV5-1	.	TRBJ2-7	.
CASSFLSTEAFF	TGTGCCAGCAGCTTTTTGAGCACTGAAGCTTTCTTT	TRBV7-2	.	TRBJ1-1	.
CASSQGIESSGANVLTF	TGCGCCAGCAGCCAAGGTATAGAAAGCTCTGGGGCCAACGTCCTGACTTTC	TRBV4-1	.	TRBJ2-6	.
CASSYSHPPYNEQFF	TGTGCCAGCAGCTACAGCCACCCTCCCTACAATGAGCAGTTCTTC	TRBV14	once	TRBJ2-1	.
CASSTIDGNYGYTF	TGTGCCAGTAGTACGATAGACGGAAACTATGGCTACACCTTC	TRBV19	.	TRBJ1-2	.
CAWRFWDRRNEKLFF	TGTGCCTGGAGATTTTGGGACAGGCGAAATGAAAAACTGTTTTTT	TRBV30	once	TRBJ1-4	TRBD1